This T cell receptor beta chain comes out of a study of T cells and Merkel cell carcinoma outcomes. Findings of the study overall: In Merkel cell carcinoma, repertoire and T-cell density reportedly predicted outcomes.

This CDR3 contains 16 residues. Germline-derived CDR1 and CDR2 are LNHDA and SQIVND (reference sequence). With 6 bases removed from V and 0 bases from J, the gap between germline ends came to 15 bases. As to this clone: Antigen specificity is unknown.

Assay: immunoSEQ multiplex PCR; the TCRdb copy retains only in-frame clones and omits some. Of about 19,000 clones in the sample, approximately 80% were seen once. Sample: tumor tissue from Merkel cell carcinoma. This sequence originates from a human donor with Merkel cell carcinoma. The J gene is TRBJ2-1, the V gene TRBV19; D tentatively reads TRBD1 or TRBD2 (5 bases each). CDR3 nucleotide sequence: TGTGCCAGTAGGGGTCTGGGGGTGAGCTCCTACAATGAGCAGTTCTTC. This sequence encodes CASRGLGVSSYNEQFF.